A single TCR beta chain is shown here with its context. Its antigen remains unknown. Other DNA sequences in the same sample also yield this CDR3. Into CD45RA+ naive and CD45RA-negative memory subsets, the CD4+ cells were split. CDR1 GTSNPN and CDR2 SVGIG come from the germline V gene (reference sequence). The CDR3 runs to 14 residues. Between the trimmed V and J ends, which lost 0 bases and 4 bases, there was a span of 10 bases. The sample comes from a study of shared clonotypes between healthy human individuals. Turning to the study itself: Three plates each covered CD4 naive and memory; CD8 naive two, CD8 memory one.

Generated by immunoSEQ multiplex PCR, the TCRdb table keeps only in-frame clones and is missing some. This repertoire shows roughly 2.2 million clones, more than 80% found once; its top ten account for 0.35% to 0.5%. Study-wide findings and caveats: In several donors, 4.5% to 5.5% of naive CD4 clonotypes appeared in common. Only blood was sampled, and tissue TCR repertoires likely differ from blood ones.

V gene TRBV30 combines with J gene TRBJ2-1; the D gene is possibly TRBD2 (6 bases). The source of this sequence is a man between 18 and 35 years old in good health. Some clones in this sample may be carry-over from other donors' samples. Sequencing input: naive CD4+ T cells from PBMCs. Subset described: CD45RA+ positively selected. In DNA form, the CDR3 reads TGTGCCTGGAGTGTTGGGGGGAGTTACAATGAGCAGTTCTTC. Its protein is CAWSVGGSYNEQFF.